Listed below are T cell receptor beta chains from one sample, sequenced in a study of a mutant IDH1 vaccine in newly diagnosed glioma. Sequenced by immunoSEQ multiplex PCR; TCRdb stores in-frame clones only, minus some. Of 40,000 to 50,000 clones in the sample, around 89% were seen once. These receptors have no identified antigens. The specimen was PBMCs, collected from a glioma patient whose treatment included an IDH1 peptide vaccine. The receptors derive from a man between 35 and 55 years old with glioma. Each CDR3 is given with its conserved first and last residue. A D gene is named only where the DNA matches it firmly. A row's size may be missing; if present it is once, few, many or a size class.

d_call: NA
v_call: TRBV11-2
j_call: TRBJ2-5
clone_size: NA
cdr3_nt: TGTGCCAGCAGCTTCAGTTCGGTGGGGAGTGCCCAAGAGACCCAGTACTTC
cdr3_aa: CASSFSSVGSAQETQYF

d_call: TRBD1
v_call: TRBV2
j_call: TRBJ2-5
clone_size: NA
cdr3_nt: TGTGCCAGCAGCCGGACAGGGCGGGAGACCCAGTACTTC
cdr3_aa: CASSRTGRETQYF

d_call: NA
v_call: TRBV5-1
j_call: TRBJ1-1
clone_size: NA
cdr3_nt: TGCGCCAGCAGCTTTGGGACTGAAGCTTTCTTT
cdr3_aa: CASSFGTEAFF

d_call: TRBD1
v_call: TRBV7-2
j_call: TRBJ1-5
clone_size: NA
cdr3_nt: TGTGCCAGCAGCCCCTCGGGACAGGGAGAAGGAAGCAATCAGCCCCAGCATTTT
cdr3_aa: CASSPSGQGEGSNQPQHF

d_call: NA
v_call: TRBV4-2
j_call: TRBJ2-2
clone_size: once
cdr3_nt: TGTGCCAGCAGCCACGGGGTGAGCACCGGGGAGCTGTTTTTT
cdr3_aa: CASSHGVSTGELFF

d_call: NA
v_call: TRBV7-6
j_call: TRBJ1-6
clone_size: few
cdr3_nt: TGTGCCAGCAGCTTATCGGGGTGGAATTCACCCCTCCACTTT
cdr3_aa: CASSLSGWNSPLHF

d_call: NA
v_call: TRBV11-2
j_call: TRBJ1-2
clone_size: once
cdr3_nt: TGTGCCAGCAGCTTAAGTACGGAGGGTGGTGGCTACACCTTC
cdr3_aa: CASSLSTEGGGYTF

d_call: NA
v_call: TRBV5-5
j_call: TRBJ2-4
clone_size: NA
cdr3_nt: TGTGCCAGCAGCCAAAGACAGGAAAACATTCAGTACTTC
cdr3_aa: CASSQRQENIQYF

d_call: TRBD2
v_call: TRBV7-2
j_call: TRBJ2-3
clone_size: NA
cdr3_nt: TGTGCCAGCAGCTTAAACGGGAGGGAAACAGATACGCAGTATTTT
cdr3_aa: CASSLNGRETDTQYF

d_call: TRBD2
v_call: TRBV4-3
j_call: TRBJ2-3
clone_size: NA
cdr3_nt: TGCGCCAGCAGCCAAGACCCTCTAGCGGGAACGCAATTT
cdr3_aa: CASSQDPLAGTQF

d_call: NA
v_call: TRBV5-1
j_call: TRBJ2-7
clone_size: NA
cdr3_nt: TGCGCCAGCAGCTTGGGGTCCCCCGGGGGCGAGCAGTACTTC
cdr3_aa: CASSLGSPGGEQYF

d_call: NA
v_call: TRBV6-1
j_call: TRBJ1-5
clone_size: NA
cdr3_nt: TGTGCCAGCAGTGGATACAATCAGCCCCAGCATTTT
cdr3_aa: CASSGYNQPQHF

d_call: NA
v_call: TRBV5-4
j_call: TRBJ2-5
clone_size: NA
cdr3_nt: TGTGCCAGCAGCCGTTCGACGGGCAACCAAGAGACCCAGTACTTC
cdr3_aa: CASSRSTGNQETQYF

d_call: TRBD1
v_call: TRBV4-2
j_call: TRBJ1-1
clone_size: NA
cdr3_nt: TGTGCCAGCAGCCTACCACCGGGACAGGAATATGCTGAAGCTTTCTTT
cdr3_aa: CASSLPPGQEYAEAFF

d_call: NA
v_call: TRBV18
j_call: TRBJ1-1
clone_size: NA
cdr3_nt: TGTGCCAGCTCACCGCGGACGTCAGACACTGAAGCTTTCTTT
cdr3_aa: CASSPRTSDTEAFF

d_call: TRBD1
v_call: TRBV15
j_call: TRBJ2-7
clone_size: NA
cdr3_nt: TGTGCCACCAGCAGCGGACAGGGTGGCAACGAGCAGTACTTC
cdr3_aa: CATSSGQGGNEQYF

d_call: TRBD1
v_call: TRBV6-1
j_call: TRBJ2-7
clone_size: once
cdr3_nt: TGTGCCACTGGACAGGTGAGCTCCTACGAGCAGTACTTC
cdr3_aa: CATGQVSSYEQYF

d_call: NA
v_call: TRBV7-9
j_call: TRBJ2-3
clone_size: NA
cdr3_nt: TGTGCCAGCAGCTTGGCAGGGGTTCCTAGCACAGATACGCAGTATTTT
cdr3_aa: CASSLAGVPSTDTQYF

d_call: TRBD1
v_call: TRBV2
j_call: TRBJ2-2
clone_size: NA
cdr3_nt: TGTGCCAGCAGGGGGACAGCACCGAACACCGGGGAGCTGTTTTTT
cdr3_aa: CASRGTAPNTGELFF

d_call: NA
v_call: TRBV9
j_call: TRBJ2-3
clone_size: NA
cdr3_nt: TGTGCCAGCAGCGTCGCTACCACTGGGAGCACAGATACGCAGTATTTT
cdr3_aa: CASSVATTGSTDTQYF

d_call: TRBD1
v_call: TRBV7-9
j_call: TRBJ1-3
clone_size: NA
cdr3_nt: TGTGCCAGCACCACTCTGGGACAGGGTTATTTTGGAAACACCATATATTTT
cdr3_aa: CASTTLGQGYFGNTIYF

d_call: NA
v_call: TRBV28
j_call: TRBJ1-1
clone_size: NA
cdr3_nt: TGTGCCAGCAGTCCCCCCCTTCGACAGGCGACGAACACTGAAGCTTTCTTT
cdr3_aa: CASSPPLRQATNTEAFF

d_call: NA
v_call: TRBV27
j_call: TRBJ2-2
clone_size: NA
cdr3_nt: TGTGCCGAATTCACGAGGTACACCGGGGAGCTGTTTTTT
cdr3_aa: CAEFTRYTGELFF

d_call: NA
v_call: TRBV7-2
j_call: TRBJ2-1
clone_size: once
cdr3_nt: TGTGCCAGCAGCTTACGCCCGTTGGCAGGGCGGTACAATGAGCAGTTCTTC
cdr3_aa: CASSLRPLAGRYNEQFF

d_call: TRBD1
v_call: TRBV29-1
j_call: TRBJ2-7
clone_size: NA
cdr3_nt: TGCAGCGTTGGACAGGGGGCACTCAACGAGCAGTACTTC
cdr3_aa: CSVGQGALNEQYF

d_call: NA
v_call: TRBV6-6
j_call: TRBJ2-7
clone_size: NA
cdr3_nt: TGTGCCAGCATCAGGACGAGGGGTTCCTACGAGCAGTACTTC
cdr3_aa: CASIRTRGSYEQYF

d_call: NA
v_call: TRBV6-1
j_call: TRBJ1-2
clone_size: NA
cdr3_nt: TGTGCCACCTTGCAGGGACGGGGGATCAATGGCTACACCTTC
cdr3_aa: CATLQGRGINGYTF

d_call: NA
v_call: TRBV19
j_call: TRBJ1-5
clone_size: NA
cdr3_nt: TGTGCCAGTAGTCAGCCCCAGCATTTT
cdr3_aa: CASSQPQHF

d_call: NA
v_call: TRBV7-9
j_call: TRBJ2-3
clone_size: NA
cdr3_nt: TGTGCCAGCAGCTTAACAGCCCCTTCTGGCACAGATACGCAGTATTTT
cdr3_aa: CASSLTAPSGTDTQYF

d_call: NA
v_call: TRBV6-1
j_call: TRBJ2-5
clone_size: NA
cdr3_nt: TGTGCCAGCAGCCGGGACGCAGGGGGGGAGACCCAGTACTTC
cdr3_aa: CASSRDAGGETQYF

d_call: TRBD1
v_call: TRBV5-6
j_call: TRBJ2-7
clone_size: NA
cdr3_nt: TGTGCCAGCAGCTTGGCGCCGACAGGGGGATACGAGCAGTACTTC
cdr3_aa: CASSLAPTGGYEQYF

d_call: TRBD1
v_call: TRBV11-1
j_call: TRBJ1-4
clone_size: NA
cdr3_nt: TGTGCCAGCAGCCGTGGTGCCAGGGGGAATGAAAAACTGTTTTTT
cdr3_aa: CASSRGARGNEKLFF

d_call: NA
v_call: TRBV19
j_call: TRBJ1-2
clone_size: NA
cdr3_nt: TGTGCCAGCTCACAAGAACCGGGATTAGGGTATGGCTACACCTTC
cdr3_aa: CASSQEPGLGYGYTF

d_call: NA
v_call: TRBV7-9
j_call: TRBJ1-2
clone_size: NA
cdr3_nt: TGTGCCAGCAGCTTAGGGGGAGTTTCCTATGGCTACACCTTC
cdr3_aa: CASSLGGVSYGYTF

d_call: NA
v_call: TRBV9
j_call: TRBJ2-4
clone_size: NA
cdr3_nt: TGTGCCAGCAGCGTAACAGGTCCCAAAAACATTCAGTACTTC
cdr3_aa: CASSVTGPKNIQYF